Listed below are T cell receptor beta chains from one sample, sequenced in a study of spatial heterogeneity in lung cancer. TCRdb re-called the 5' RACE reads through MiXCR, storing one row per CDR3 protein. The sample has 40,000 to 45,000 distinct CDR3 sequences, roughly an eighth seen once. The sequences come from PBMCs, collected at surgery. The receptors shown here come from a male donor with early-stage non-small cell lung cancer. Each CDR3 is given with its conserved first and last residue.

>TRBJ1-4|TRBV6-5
CASSYSRRPAELFF
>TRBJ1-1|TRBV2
CATQGPMNTEAFF
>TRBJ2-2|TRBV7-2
CASSLAVVAFPGELFF
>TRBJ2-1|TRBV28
CASSVLGGSSYNEQFF
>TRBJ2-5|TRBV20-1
CSARDRRGLETQYF
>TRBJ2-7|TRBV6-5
CASSPGGSLNYEQYF
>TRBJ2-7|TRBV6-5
CASSYGSGEDEQYF
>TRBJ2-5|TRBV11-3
CASSLNGGAETQYF
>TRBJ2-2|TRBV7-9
CASSLGTGSGTGELFF
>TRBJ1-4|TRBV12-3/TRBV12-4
CASSFRGLGEKLFF
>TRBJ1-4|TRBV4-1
CASSQSGQGLNEKLFF